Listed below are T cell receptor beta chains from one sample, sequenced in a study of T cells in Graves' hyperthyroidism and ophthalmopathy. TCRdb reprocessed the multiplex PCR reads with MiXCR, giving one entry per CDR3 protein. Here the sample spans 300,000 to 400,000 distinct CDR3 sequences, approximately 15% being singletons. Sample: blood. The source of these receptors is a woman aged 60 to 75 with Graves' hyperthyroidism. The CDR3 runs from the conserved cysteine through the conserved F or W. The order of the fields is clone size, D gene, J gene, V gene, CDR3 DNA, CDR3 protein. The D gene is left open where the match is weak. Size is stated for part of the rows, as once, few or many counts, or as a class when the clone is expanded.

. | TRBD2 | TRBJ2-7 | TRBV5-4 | TGTGCCAGCAGCGGGACTAGTCTCCACGAGCAGTACTTC | CASSGTSLHEQYF
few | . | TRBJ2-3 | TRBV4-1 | TGCGCCAGCAGCCAAGATTGGATAGTCGCTACGCAGTATTTT | CASSQDWIVATQYF
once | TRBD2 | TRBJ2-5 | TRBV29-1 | TGCAGCGTTGTGGCGGGGGGAGAGACCCAGTACTTC | CSVVAGGETQYF
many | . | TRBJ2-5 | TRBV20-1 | TGCAGTGCTACTCCATCCATCAGGGTGGGGCAAGAGACCCAGTACTTC | CSATPSIRVGQETQYF
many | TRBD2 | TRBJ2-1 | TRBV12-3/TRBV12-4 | TGTGCCAGCAGCCGGACTAGCGGGACCTACAATGAGCAGTTCTTC | CASSRTSGTYNEQFF
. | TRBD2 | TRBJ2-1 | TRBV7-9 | TGTGCCAGCACCCCCGGGACTAGCGGGAGGAATAATGAGCAGTTCTTC | CASTPGTSGRNNEQFF
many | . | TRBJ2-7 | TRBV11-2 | TGTGCCAGCAGCCCCATCGGAGGAAAACCCTACGAGCAGTACTTC | CASSPIGGKPYEQYF
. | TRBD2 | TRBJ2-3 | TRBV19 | TGTGCCAGTAGTATGGAGGCGGGAGGGTACTACACAGATACGCAGTATTTT | CASSMEAGGYYTDTQYF
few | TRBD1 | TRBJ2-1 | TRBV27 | TGTGCCAGCAGTTTGATACAGGGGGCGGGCGATGAGCAGTTCTTC | CASSLIQGAGDEQFF
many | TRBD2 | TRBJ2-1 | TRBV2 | TGTGCCAGCAGTGAAAACCTAGCGGACAATGAGCAGTTCTTC | CASSENLADNEQFF
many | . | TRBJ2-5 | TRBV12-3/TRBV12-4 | TGTGCCAGCAGGTATGGACGGCTACAAGAGACCCAGTACTTC | CASRYGRLQETQYF
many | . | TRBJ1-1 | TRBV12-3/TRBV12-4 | TGTGCCAGCACCTTGACAGTGAACACTGAAGCTTTCTTT | CASTLTVNTEAFF
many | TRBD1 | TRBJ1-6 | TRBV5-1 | TGCGCCAGCAGCTTGGGACAGGGGCTTAATTCACCCCTCCACTTT | CASSLGQGLNSPLHF
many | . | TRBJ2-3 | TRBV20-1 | TGCAGTGCCCATAGGGACTCTAGCACAGATACGCAGTATTTT | CSAHRDSSTDTQYF
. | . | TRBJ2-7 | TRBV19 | TGTGCCACCGGATGGGGCCCGGGGGCCGAGCAGTACTTC | CATGWGPGAEQYF
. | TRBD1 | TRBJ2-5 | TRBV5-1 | TGCGCCAGCAGCTTACCCACCGGGACAGGGGGACAAGAGACCCAGTACTTC | CASSLPTGTGGQETQYF
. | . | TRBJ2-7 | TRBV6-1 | TGTGCCAGCAGCCCACTCCCAAATACTGGGGAGCAGTACTTC | CASSPLPNTGEQYF
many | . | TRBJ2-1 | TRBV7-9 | TGTGCCAGCAGCTTAATTGGGGTTTTCGGCAATGAGCAGTTCTTC | CASSLIGVFGNEQFF
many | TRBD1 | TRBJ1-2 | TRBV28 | TGTGCCAGCAGACACCCAACGCCGGGACAGGTTAACTATGGCTACACCTTC | CASRHPTPGQVNYGYTF
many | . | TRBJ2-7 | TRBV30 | TGTGCCTGGAGCAGGGGTCCCCCCTACGAGCAGTACTTC | CAWSRGPPYEQYF
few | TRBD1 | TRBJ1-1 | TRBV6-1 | TGTGCCATCGGACAGGATAAACTCATGAACACTGAAGCTTTCTTT | CAIGQDKLMNTEAFF
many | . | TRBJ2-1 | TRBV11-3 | TGTGCCAGCAGCTTAGGTCCGGGTGAGCAGTTCTTC | CASSLGPGEQFF
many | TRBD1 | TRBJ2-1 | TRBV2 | TGTGCCAGCAGTTTCACCGGACAGGCCGGGGATGAGCAGTTCTTC | CASSFTGQAGDEQFF
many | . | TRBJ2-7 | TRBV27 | TGTGCCAGCAGTCCACCATCCTACGAGCAGTACTTC | CASSPPSYEQYF
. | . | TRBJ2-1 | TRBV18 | TGTGCCAGCTCACCGGGGGCGACCTCCTACAATGAGCAGTTCTTC | CASSPGATSYNEQFF
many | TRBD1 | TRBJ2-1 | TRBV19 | TGTGCCAGCGAGGGGACAGGGGGCGCAGACAATGAGCAGTTCTTC | CASEGTGGADNEQFF
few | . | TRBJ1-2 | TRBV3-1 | TGTGCCAGCAGCCCCCGGACTGGCGGCTACACCTTC | CASSPRTGGYTF
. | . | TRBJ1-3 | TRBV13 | TGTGCCAGCAGCGTAAACACAGGGCTCTCTGGAAACACCATATATTTT | CASSVNTGLSGNTIYF
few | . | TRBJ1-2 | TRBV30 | TGTGCCTGGAGCAAGGACGGGACCTATGGCTACACCTTC | CAWSKDGTYGYTF
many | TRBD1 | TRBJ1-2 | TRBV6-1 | TGTGCCAGCAGCCTAACAGAGGGGGCGGCGAATGGCTACACCTTC | CASSLTEGAANGYTF
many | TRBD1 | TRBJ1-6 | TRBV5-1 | TGCGCCAGCAGCACCGGCGACAGGGGTGGTAATTCACCCCTCCACTTT | CASSTGDRGGNSPLHF
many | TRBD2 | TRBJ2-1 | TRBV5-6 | TGTGCCAGCAGTTCGTTTAGCGGGAAGTCCTACAATGAGCAGTTCTTC | CASSSFSGKSYNEQFF
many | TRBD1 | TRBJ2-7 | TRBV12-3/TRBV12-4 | TGTGCCAGCAGTCGGACAGGGGGTAACTACGAGCAGTACTTC | CASSRTGGNYEQYF
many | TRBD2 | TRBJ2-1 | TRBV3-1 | TGTGCCAGCAGCCCTGGGACTAGCGGGAGGGAAAATGAGCAGTTCTTC | CASSPGTSGRENEQFF
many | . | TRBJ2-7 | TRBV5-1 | TGCGCCAGCAGCATGGACCGAGCCTACGAGCAGTACTTC | CASSMDRAYEQYF
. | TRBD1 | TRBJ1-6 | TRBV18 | TGTGCCAGCTCACCGGGACAGGGTAGAGATTCACCCCTCCACTTT | CASSPGQGRDSPLHF
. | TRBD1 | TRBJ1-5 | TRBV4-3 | TGCGCCAGCAGCCAACTTAACAGGGGATCGCCCCAGCATTTT | CASSQLNRGSPQHF
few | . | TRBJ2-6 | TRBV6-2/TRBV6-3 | TGTGCCAGCAGTTCCTCGAAGGGGCCCTCGCCCCGGGGTTCCCCTGGGGCCAACGTCCTGACTTTC | CASSSSKGPSPRGSPGANVLTF
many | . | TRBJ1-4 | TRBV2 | TGTGCCAGCAGTGAAGAGTGGGGGGAAAAACTGTTTTTT | CASSEEWGEKLFF
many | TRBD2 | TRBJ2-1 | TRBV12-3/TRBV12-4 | TGTGCCAGCAGTCCTCAGACTAGCGGGAGTATCAATGAGCAGTTCTTC | CASSPQTSGSINEQFF
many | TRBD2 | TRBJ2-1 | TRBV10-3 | TGTGCCATCAGTGAGACCATTCAAGCGGGATTGGCCTACAATGAGCAGTTCTTC | CAISETIQAGLAYNEQFF
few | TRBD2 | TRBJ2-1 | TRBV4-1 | TGCGCCAGCAGCCAACCGACTAGCGGGAGACCACATGAGCAGTTCTTC | CASSQPTSGRPHEQFF
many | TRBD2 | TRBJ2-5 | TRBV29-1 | TGCAGCGTCCCTGGACTAGATTATGAGGAGACCCAGTACTTC | CSVPGLDYEETQYF
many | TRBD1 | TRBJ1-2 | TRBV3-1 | TGTGCCAGCAGCCACTTACAGGGGGCTGAGGGCTACACCTTC | CASSHLQGAEGYTF
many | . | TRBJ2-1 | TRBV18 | TGTGCCAGCTCACCCGGAGGGATCAATGAGCAGTTCTTC | CASSPGGINEQFF
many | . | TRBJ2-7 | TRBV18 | TGTGCCAGCTCACCACCGAGTACCTCCGTCGAGCAGTACTTC | CASSPPSTSVEQYF
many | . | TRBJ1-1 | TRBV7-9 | TGTGCCAGCAGCCAACTAGGTAGTTCTGAAGCTTTCTTT | CASSQLGSSEAFF
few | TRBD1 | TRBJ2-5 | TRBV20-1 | TGCAGTGCTACTGGACAGGGGGAAGAGACCCAGTACTTC | CSATGQGEETQYF
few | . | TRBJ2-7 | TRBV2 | TGTGCCAGCATTCTGAGTAGCGTCTCCTACGAGCAGTACTTC | CASILSSVSYEQYF
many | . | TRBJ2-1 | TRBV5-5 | TGTGCCAGCAGTCCGAATAGCCAGGGTGGTGGTGAGCAGTTCTTC | CASSPNSQGGGEQFF
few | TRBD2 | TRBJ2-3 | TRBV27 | TGTGCCAGCTGGCGGGAGGGCCCAGATACGCAGTATTTT | CASWREGPDTQYF
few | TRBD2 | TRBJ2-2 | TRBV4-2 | TGTGCCAGCAGCCAGCTACTAGCGGAGAACACCGGGGAGCTGTTTTTT | CASSQLLAENTGELFF
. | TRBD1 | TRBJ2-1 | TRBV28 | TGTGCCAGCAGTGATGCCGGGACAGGGGCGTACAATGAGCAGTTCTTC | CASSDAGTGAYNEQFF